Included here is one T cell receptor (beta chain) sequence, with context. The data are from a study of T cell responses to AZD1222 COVID-19 vaccine. Using immunoSEQ multiplex PCR, the repertoire was profiled, and TCRdb retains in-frame clones only, with some absent. The top ten clones hold roughly 4.3% of a sample with about 100,000 clones, roughly 87% of them seen once. Unmatched junction bases numbered 5, after V lost 2 bases and J lost 1 base. This CDR3 is 16 amino acids long. CDR1 is GTSNPN and CDR2 is SVGIG in the germline V gene (reference sequence). This clonotype originated in an adult in good health. J is TRBJ1-5 and V is TRBV30; 10 bases line up with TRBD1. The sequencing here drew on peripheral blood, taken on day 0 of AZD1222 vaccination. CDR3 protein: CAWSPRDRGSNQPQHF. In DNA form, the CDR3 reads TGTGCCTGGAGTCCCCGGGACAGGGGAAGCAATCAGCCCCAGCATTTT.